This entry lists 17 T cell receptor beta chains sequenced from one sample in a study of long-term antiretroviral therapy in people with HIV. The libraries were made with immunoSEQ v3.0 at survey level. This table comes from immunoSEQ multiplex PCR, and its TCRdb copy is limited to in-frame clones, with some not included. The sample records around 3,400 clones, over 75% being singletons. Sequencing was performed on unsorted PBMCs, taken 0.3 years after starting antiretroviral therapy. These receptors were obtained from a woman aged 45-59 years with HIV.

This chain joins TRBV2 and TRBJ1-6; TRBD1 aligns across 8 bases. CDR3 length equals 17 residues. Germline CDR1 reads SNHLY; CDR2 reads FYNNEI. The J segment lost 7 bases and the V segment lost 6 bases, leaving 14 bases of the junction unmatched. DNA of the CDR3: TGTGCCAGCAGAGCGAGGAGAACGACAGGGGACAATTCACCCCTCCACTTT. This codes for CASRARRTTGDNSPLHF.

This clone showed up just once. DNA for the CDR3: TGTGCCAGCAGTTACACAGACAGGGAAGGTGAGCAGTACTTC. This gives the protein CASSYTDREGEQYF. The chain is built from TRBV6-6 and TRBJ2-7; 7 bases fit TRBD1. In germline, CDR1 is MNHNY, CDR2 SVGAGI (reference sequence). This CDR3 has 14 amino acids. V was clipped by 2 bases and J by 7 bases; unmatched bases: 8.

V gene TRBV7-2 combines with J gene TRBJ2-3; D remains ambiguous. This CDR3 is built from 12 residues. V was clipped by 5 bases and J by 9 bases, with 12 bases between them. CDR1 and CDR2 from the germline V gene are SGHTA and FQGNSA. CDR3: CASSPYTLTQYF. CDR3 bases: TGTGCCAGCAGCCCTTACACTTTGACGCAGTATTTT.

The genes are TRBV9 and TRBJ2-2; D is possibly TRBD2 (6 bases). V was clipped by 4 bases and J by 2 bases, with 12 bases between them. The germline CDR1 and CDR2 sequences are SGDLS and YYNGEE. The CDR3 totals 15 residues. The CDR3 is CASSMGRGNTGELFF. In nucleotides, the CDR3 is TGTGCCAGCAGCATGGGGCGGGGAAACACCGGGGAGCTGTTTTTT.

The CDR3 loop is CASSAGASDYGYTF. For the CDR3, the DNA is TGCGCCAGCAGTGCGGGGGCCTCCGACTATGGCTACACCTTC. The rearrangement uses TRBV5-1 and TRBJ1-2; D might be TRBD1 (6 bases). Between the trimmed V and J ends, which lost 5 bases and 3 bases, there was a span of 14 bases. The germline CDR1 and CDR2 sequences are SGHRS and YFSETQ. This CDR3 contains 14 residues.

V gene TRBV30 combines with J gene TRBJ1-1; D is ambiguous. The V and J ends lost 3 bases and 6 bases respectively, with 14 bases between them. Germline-derived CDR1 and CDR2 are GTSNPN and SVGIG (reference sequence). The CDR3 consists of 13 residues. The CDR3 here is CAWRGSGYAEAFF. DNA for the CDR3: TGTGCCTGGAGGGGATCGGGGTACGCTGAAGCTTTCTTT.

This sequence joins TRBV11-1 and TRBJ1-1, with D uncertain. CDR1 SGHAT and CDR2 FQDESV come from the germline V gene (reference sequence). V dropped 1 base and J dropped 2 bases, with 8 bases sitting between them. The CDR3 contains 14 residues. For the CDR3, the DNA is TGTGCCAGCAGCTTAGGGCAGGAAAACACTGAAGCTTTCTTT. The encoded protein is CASSLGQENTEAFF.

This chain uses TRBV7-2 with TRBJ2-3; D not certain. Germline V gene data show CDR1 as SGHTA and CDR2 as FQGNSA. The CDR3 extends over 12 amino acids. Trimming removed 5 bases at V and 7 bases at J, with 10 bases between. CDR3 DNA: TGTGCCAGCAGCCCCGGGCAGTATACGCAGTATTTT. It specifies CASSPGQYTQYF.

The CDR3 here is CASSLEGPPGPGYNEQFF. CDR3 DNA: TGTGCCAGCAGCTTAGAGGGCCCCCCAGGGCCAGGATACAATGAGCAGTTCTTC. V gene TRBV7-2 combines with J gene TRBJ2-1; D is perhaps TRBD1 (5 bases). The germline V gene has CDR1 SGHTA and CDR2 FQGNSA. The CDR3 loop spans 18 amino acids. The V and J ends lost 1 base and 4 bases respectively, with 20 bases between them.

This clone was detected once. This chain's CDR3 is CAWSVPWTANNSPLHF. The CDR3 DNA sequence: TGTGCCTGGAGTGTACCATGGACGGCAAATAATTCACCCCTCCACTTT. The chain uses TRBV30 and TRBJ1-6; D gene ambiguous. The CDR3 is 16 residues long. V was trimmed by 0 bases and J by 5 bases, leaving 14 bases between them. Looked up from germline, CDR1 is GTSNPN and CDR2 is SVGIG (reference sequence).

For the CDR3, the DNA is TGTGCCAGCAGCTTGGCTGGGGGAGAGACCCAGTACTTC. This sequence encodes CASSLAGGETQYF. This chain joins TRBV5-4 and TRBJ2-5; D is possibly TRBD1 or TRBD2 (5 bases each). Between the trimmed V and J ends, which lost 0 bases and 4 bases, there was a span of 7 bases. This CDR3 contains 13 residues. Germline V gene sequence: CDR1 SGHNT, CDR2 YYREEE (reference sequence).

Only one count was recorded for this clone. The chain is built from TRBV4-3 and TRBJ2-6; possibly TRBD1 or TRBD2 for D (5 bases each). The CDR3 loop spans 16 amino acids. Trimming left V 0 bases short and J 3 bases short, with 9 bases between. Germline V gene lookup returns CDR1 LGHNA and CDR2 YSLEER. For the CDR3, the DNA is TGCGCCAGCAGCCAAGATGGGGGTGGTGGGGCCAACGTCCTGACTTTC. It encodes CASSQDGGGGANVLTF.

The rearrangement joins TRBV27 to TRBJ1-5, with D possibly matching TRBD1 (5 bases). V was pared by 2 bases and J by 5 bases, with 16 bases between. The CDR3 spans 16 residues. The germline V gene encodes CDR1 MNHEY and CDR2 SMNVEV (reference sequence). CDR3 loop: CASSLTGRNSDQPQHF. CDR3 sequence (DNA): TGTGCCAGCAGTTTAACAGGTCGGAATAGTGATCAGCCCCAGCATTTT.

V is TRBV19 and J is TRBJ1-5, with TRBD1 identical over 8 bases. Germline V gene data show CDR1 as LNHDA and CDR2 as SQIVND (reference sequence). The CDR3 extends over 15 amino acids. V trimming: 1 base; J trimming: 6 bases; junction bases outside the gene matches: 5. This chain's CDR3 is CASSIGQGAGQPQHF. The CDR3 DNA is TGTGCCAGTAGTATAGGGCAGGGGGCCGGTCAGCCCCAGCATTTT. The whole variable domain, filled in from reference TRBV19 and TRBJ1-5, reads DGGITQSPKYLFRKEGQNVTLSCEQNLNHDAMYWYRQDPGQGLRLIYYSQIVNDFQKGDIAEGYSVSREKKESFPLTVTSAQKNPTAFYLCASSIGQGAGQPQHFGDGTRLSIL.

V usage is TRBV7-3 and J usage is TRBJ1-1; D might be TRBD1 (5 bases). Germline V gene data show CDR1 as SGHTA and CDR2 as FQGTGA. V lost 5 bases and J 3 bases, leaving 10 bases between the germline ends. This CDR3 has 13 residues. The CDR3 nucleotides are TGTGCCAGCAGCCGTATAGGGGACACTGAAGCTTTCTTT. Protein product: CASSRIGDTEAFF.

The CDR3 DNA follows: TGTGCCAGCAGCCGTGACAGGGTCACAGATACGCAGTATTTT. Protein sequence: CASSRDRVTDTQYF. The rearrangement uses TRBV11-1 and TRBJ2-3; the match to TRBD1 covers 7 bases. Losses at the gene ends were 5 bases for V and 2 bases for J; bases not matched to a gene: 4. The CDR3 is made up of 14 amino acids. Germline CDR1 is SGHAT and CDR2 is FQDESV (reference sequence).

J is TRBJ1-2 and V is TRBV10-3; 8 positions match TRBD1. This CDR3 comprises 13 residues. CDR1 and CDR2 from the germline V gene are ENHRY and SYGVKD. The V gene end was trimmed by 11 bases and the J gene end by 7 bases; junction bases not matched to a gene: 12. For the CDR3, the DNA is TGTGCCTCCCATCCAGGGGGCAAAGGTGGCTACACCTTC. Encoded protein: CASHPGGKGGYTF.